This T cell receptor (beta chain) was captured in a study of T cells after yellow fever vaccination (dated 2019 in TCRdb). At the level of the whole study: The SMART-Seq v4 Ultra Low Input RNA kit was used to prepare libraries from fractions with low cell numbers. To track T-cell clones before and after primary and booster YFV17D yellow fever vaccination, bulk TCR alpha and beta repertoires were sequenced longitudinally. Two healthy male donors, one aged 18 to 30 and one aged 30 to 39 years, were included in the cohort. Blood samples were taken at several timepoints before and after primary and secondary immunization, and bulk PBMC replicates and cell subsets were isolated.

Synthesis of TCR cDNA relied on 5'RACE template switching, a step that introduced a universal primer site along with unique molecular identifiers. Priming for cDNA synthesis came from both the TCR alpha and TCR beta constant segments. Libraries were amplified in two PCR steps, with sample barcodes and sequencing adapters added in the second step. Sequencing of the libraries was done on either Illumina HiSeq 2500 (2x100 bp) or NovaSeq (2x150 bp). The original pipeline was this. Demultiplexing of reads and collapsing into UMI consensus sequences were performed with MIGEC, and V(D)J alignment was carried out with MiXCR. Vaccine-responding clonotypes were identified with edgeR using replicate PBMC samples, with FDR below 0.01 and a log2 fold change above 5 up to day 15 being required. Each bulk clonotype received a CD4 or CD8 identity based on whether the sequenced CD4 or CD8 repertoire contained that clonotype at higher abundance. TCRdb trimmed the raw reads at Q25, called clones with MiXCR and kept productive beta chains. For every CDR3 protein sequence, its rows merge into one entry that carries the most common genes and DNA. Clone size and V and J calls follow TCRdb, not the original study. For this sample there are 500,000 to 650,000 distinct CDR3 sequences; more than 9% appear just once. The ten largest account for 15% of the sample.

Study-level results and caveats: A small fraction of clonotypes appeared in both the CD4 and CD8 compartments, likely as a result of convergent recombination. Because the study included only a couple of donors, the extent to which the findings can be generalized is limited. After the booster, most of the clones that had expanded following primary vaccination were detected again (almost 98% of CD4 and around 87% of CD8), which suggests that memory was broadly maintained. FACS-sorted repertoires could contain abundant contaminating clonotypes from the bulk population, so computational filtering was required. Compared with the primary T-cell response, the secondary T-cell response was faster but weaker, reaching its peak on day 5 rather than on day 15.

A remark on this clonotype: Which antigen it targets is not known. No clone much larger than this one lies a single base away; base qualities are absent.

This specimen's treatment or condition label, per the study, means: live attenuated yellow fever vaccine strain. At each blood-draw timepoint, two biological replicates of bulk PBMCs were collected. PBMCs were isolated from peripheral blood using a standard Ficoll-Paque protocol. TriZol was used to extract RNA from bulk PBMCs, CD4 and CD8 fractions, and dextramer-positive and dextramer-negative fractions. Trimming at the junction amounts to 5 bases on V and 3 bases on J, and the germline ends lie 13 bases apart. The germline V gene supplies CDR1 LGHNT and CDR2 FRNRAP. The CDR3 covers 14 residues, taking in both the cysteine and the phenylalanine. CDR3 DNA only is kept here, 42 bases in frame from base 1.

The chain is encoded by TRBV12-5 joined to TRBJ2-5; the D gene is possibly TRBD2, with 6 bases matching. This clonotype was obtained from a man in his thirties or forties who received the YFV17D yellow fever vaccine. The specimen was PBMCs, collected on the day of the yellow fever booster vaccination. CDR3 region: CASGPGRREETQYF. The nucleotide sequence reads as follows: TGTGCTAGTGGTCCGGGACGGAGGGAAGAGACCCAGTACTTC.